This entry lists 13 T cell receptor beta chains sequenced from one sample in a study of T cells in Graves' hyperthyroidism and ophthalmopathy. TCR beta CDR3 regions were amplified from RNA. The TCR CDR3 first-round RT-PCR relied on the HTBI primer set. Using its own MiXCR run on the multiplex PCR reads, TCRdb lists one record per CDR3 protein. The sample holds about 600,000 distinct CDR3 sequences, more than 15% seen once. Sequencing was carried out using blood. These TCRs come from a woman in her forties with Graves' ophthalmopathy.

This clonotype was counted many times. This chain connects TRBV18 to TRBJ2-3, with 11 bases lining up with TRBD1. V lost 6 bases, J lost 4 bases, and 3 bases stayed unmatched. There are 14 residues in the CDR3. The germline V gene encodes CDR1 KGHSH and CDR2 LQKENI. The CDR3 nucleotides are TGTGCCAGCTCGGGGACAGGGGGTGCAGATACGCAGTATTTT. It yields the protein CASSGTGGADTQYF.

A few counts support this clonotype. V and J are TRBV14 and TRBJ1-1; D possibly corresponds to TRBD1 (6 bases). Trimming removed 0 bases at V and 0 bases at J, with 11 bases between. This CDR3 region has 16 residues. Per germline, CDR1 SGHDN and CDR2 FVKESK. Here the CDR3 reads CASSQEWGHMNTEAFF. In nucleotides, the CDR3 is TGTGCCAGCAGCCAAGAGTGGGGACATATGAACACTGAAGCTTTCTTT.

This chain links TRBV6-1 with TRBJ1-1, with D tentatively TRBD1 (5 bases). V lost 7 bases to trimming and J lost 2 bases, with 14 bases between them. This CDR3 has 14 amino acids. Germline V CDR1 and CDR2: MNHNS, SASEGT. CDR3 sequence: CASMAPGLNTEAFF. CDR3 bases: TGTGCCAGCATGGCTCCGGGGCTAAACACTGAAGCTTTCTTT.

This chain's CDR3 is CASSYRARSGANVLTF. CDR3 DNA: TGTGCCAGCAGTTACAGGGCCCGCTCTGGGGCCAACGTCCTGACTTTC. The genes are TRBV6-5 and TRBJ2-6; the D is unclear. CDR1 MNHEY and CDR2 SVGAGI come from the germline V gene. This CDR3 is 16 amino acids long. V was pared by 2 bases and J by 0 bases, with 8 bases between.

This clonotype showed up many times. V and J are TRBV20-1 and TRBJ2-7, with 10 bases fitting TRBD1. The germline V gene has CDR1 DFQATT and CDR2 SNEGSKA (reference sequence). This CDR3 region has 16 residues. V was clipped by 4 bases and J by 0 bases; unmatched bases: 9. CDR3 sequence: CSAIYPGQGLSYEQYF. CDR3 coding DNA: TGCAGTGCTATCTATCCGGGACAGGGGCTCTCCTACGAGCAGTACTTC.

This clonotype was detected ten times or more. This rearrangement joins TRBV11-2 to TRBJ2-1; 10 bases line up with TRBD1. The CDR3 sequence is 17 residues long. With V trimmed by 11 bases and J by 2 bases, 15 bases remained unmatched. Germline V gene sequence: CDR1 SGHAT, CDR2 FQNNGV. For the CDR3, the DNA is TGTGCCGGTCCGGGACAGGGGATTGACGGCGCCTACAATGAGCAGTTCTTC. Translated: CAGPGQGIDGAYNEQFF.

The rearrangement joins TRBV6-5 to TRBJ2-3; 9 bases align to TRBD1. V dropped 4 bases and J dropped 3; count of bases not matched to a gene: 5. The germline CDR1 and CDR2 sequences are MNHEY and SVGAGI. This CDR3 has 15 amino acids. The CDR3 protein is CASSSTGGQTDTQYF. The CDR3 DNA follows: TGTGCCAGCAGTTCCACAGGGGGCCAAACAGATACGCAGTATTTT.

This clonotype was counted a few times. A read error may be the cause here, since a much bigger clone is one base away. The rearrangement joins TRBV25-1 to TRBJ2-7; D gene unclear. The germline V gene encodes CDR1 MGHDK and CDR2 SYGVNS. V lost 3 bases and J 0 bases, leaving 3 bases between the germline ends. The CDR3 has 12 amino acids. CDR3: CASSEASYEQYF. In nucleotides, the CDR3 is TGTGCCAGCAGTGAGGCCTCCTACGAGCAGTACTTC.

This clonotype has ten or more counts. V usage is TRBV6-5 and J usage is TRBJ1-1; D gene unclear. The germline V gene has CDR1 MNHEY and CDR2 SVGAGI. The ends were cut back, 0 bases at V and 1 base at J, with 6 bases in the middle. This CDR3 spans 14 amino acids. The CDR3 DNA follows: TGTGCCAGCAGTTACTCGGCCGAGAACACTGAAGCTTTCTTT. Translated: CASSYSAENTEAFF.

This clonotype has just a few counts. This sequence joins TRBV18 and TRBJ2-1, with D possibly being TRBD1 (5 bases). The CDR3 runs to 16 residues. V was trimmed by 4 bases and J by 8 bases, leaving 21 bases between them. From germline, CDR1 is KGHSH and CDR2 LQKENI. CDR3: CASSHTPTPDIDEQFF. The CDR3 DNA follows: TGTGCCAGCTCACACACCCCTACGCCGGACATTGATGAGCAGTTCTTC.

This clonotype was detected ten times or more. V is TRBV7-9 and J is TRBJ2-3; D is uncertain. With 3 bases removed from V and 4 bases from J, the gap between germline ends came to 17 bases. The CDR3 is 16 residues long. Germline V gene data show CDR1 as SEHNR and CDR2 as FQNEAQ (reference sequence). This CDR3 reads CASSFAASIRADTQYF. The DNA for the CDR3 is TGTGCCAGCAGCTTTGCTGCGTCCATTCGGGCAGATACGCAGTATTTT.

This clonotype showed up just a few times. The chain links TRBV28 to TRBJ2-1, with a weak D call TRBD2 (6 bases). V lost 5 bases to trimming and J lost 7 bases, with 12 bases between them. This CDR3 contains 13 residues. In germline, CDR1 is MDHEN, CDR2 SYDVKM. The CDR3 protein is CASSPAGTNEQFF. DNA for the CDR3: TGTGCCAGCAGTCCCGCGGGAACTAATGAGCAGTTCTTC.

There are many counts of this clonotype. The CDR3 sequence is CASSLDHRRRQETQYF. CDR3 sequence (DNA): TGTGCCAGCAGCTTAGACCATAGGAGGAGGCAAGAGACCCAGTACTTC. The V call is TRBV7-8, the J call TRBJ2-5; TRBD2 is a possible D gene (5 bases). The CDR3 consists of 16 residues. CDR1 is SGHVS and CDR2 is FQNEAQ in the germline V gene. V was trimmed by 1 base and J by 2 bases, leaving 14 bases between them.